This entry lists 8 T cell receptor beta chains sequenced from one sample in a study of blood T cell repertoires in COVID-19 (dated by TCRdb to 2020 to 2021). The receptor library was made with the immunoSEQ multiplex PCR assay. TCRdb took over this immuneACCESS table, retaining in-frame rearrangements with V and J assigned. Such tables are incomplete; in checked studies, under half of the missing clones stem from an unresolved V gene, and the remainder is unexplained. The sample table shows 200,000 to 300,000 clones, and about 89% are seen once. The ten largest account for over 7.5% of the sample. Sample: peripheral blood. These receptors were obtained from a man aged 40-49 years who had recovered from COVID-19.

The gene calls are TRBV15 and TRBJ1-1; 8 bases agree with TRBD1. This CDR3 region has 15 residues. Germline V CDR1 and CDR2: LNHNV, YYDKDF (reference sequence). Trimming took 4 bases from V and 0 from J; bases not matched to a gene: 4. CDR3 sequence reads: CATSTHRGMNTEAFF. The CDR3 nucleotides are TGTGCCACCAGCACCCACAGGGGGATGAACACTGAAGCTTTCTTT. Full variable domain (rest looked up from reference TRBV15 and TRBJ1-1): DAMVIQNPRYQVTQFGKPVTLSCSQTLNHNVMYWYQQKSSQAPKLLFHYYDKDFNNEADTPDNFQSRRPNTSFCFLDIRSPGLGDTAMYLCATSTHRGMNTEAFFGQGTRLTVV.

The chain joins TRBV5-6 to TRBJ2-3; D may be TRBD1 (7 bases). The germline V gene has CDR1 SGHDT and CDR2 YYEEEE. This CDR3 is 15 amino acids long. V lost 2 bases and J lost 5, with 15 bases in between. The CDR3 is CASSLRAGGGDTQYF. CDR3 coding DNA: TGTGCCAGCAGCTTAAGGGCAGGGGGAGGAGATACGCAGTATTTT.

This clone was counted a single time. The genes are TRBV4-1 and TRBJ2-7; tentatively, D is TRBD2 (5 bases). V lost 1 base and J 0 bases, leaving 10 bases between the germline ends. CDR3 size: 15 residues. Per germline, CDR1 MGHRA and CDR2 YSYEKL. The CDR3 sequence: CASSQGTGSSYEQYF. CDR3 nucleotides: TGCGCCAGCAGCCAAGGCACGGGGAGCTCCTACGAGCAGTACTTC.

This chain's CDR3 is CASSQPGLAAYNEQFF. Here the CDR3 DNA reads TGTGCCAGCAGCCAACCGGGACTAGCGGCTTACAATGAGCAGTTCTTC. This chain uses TRBV7-9 with TRBJ2-1, with 11 bases that match TRBD2. Losses at the gene ends were 5 bases for V and 4 bases for J; bases not matched to a gene: 7. CDR1 and CDR2 from the germline V gene are SEHNR and FQNEAQ (reference sequence). The CDR3 spans 16 residues.

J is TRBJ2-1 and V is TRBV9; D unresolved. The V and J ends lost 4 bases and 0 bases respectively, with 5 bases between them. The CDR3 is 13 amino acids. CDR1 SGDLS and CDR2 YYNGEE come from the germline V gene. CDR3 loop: CASSLSSYNEQFF. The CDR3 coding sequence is TGTGCCAGCAGCCTCAGCTCCTACAATGAGCAGTTCTTC.

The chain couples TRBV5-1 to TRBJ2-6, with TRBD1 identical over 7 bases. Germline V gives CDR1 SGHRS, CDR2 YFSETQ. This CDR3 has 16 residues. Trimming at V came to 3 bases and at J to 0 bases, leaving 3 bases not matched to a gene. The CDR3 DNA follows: TGCGCCAGCAGCTGGACAGGCGACTCTGGGGCCAACGTCCTGACTTTC. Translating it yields CASSWTGDSGANVLTF. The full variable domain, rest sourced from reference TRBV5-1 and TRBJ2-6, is KAGVTQTPRYLIKTRGQQVTLSCSPISGHRSVSWYQQTPGQGLQFLFEYFSETQRNKGNFPGRFSGRQFSNSRSEMNVSTLELGDSALYLCASSWTGDSGANVLTFGAGSRLTVL.

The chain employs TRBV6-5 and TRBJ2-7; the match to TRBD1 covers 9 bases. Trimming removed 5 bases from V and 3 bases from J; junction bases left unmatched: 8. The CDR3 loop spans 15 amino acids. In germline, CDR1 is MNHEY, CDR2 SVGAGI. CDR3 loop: CASSRLGTGNYEQYF. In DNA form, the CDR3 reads TGTGCCAGCAGTAGACTCGGGACAGGGAACTACGAGCAGTACTTC.

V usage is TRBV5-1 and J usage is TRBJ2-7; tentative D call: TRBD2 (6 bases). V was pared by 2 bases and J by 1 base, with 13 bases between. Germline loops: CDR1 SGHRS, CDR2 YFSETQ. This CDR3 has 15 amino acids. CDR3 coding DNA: TGCGCCAGCAGCTTTCTTAGCGGAACGTCCTACGAGCAGTACTTC. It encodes CASSFLSGTSYEQYF.